Below are 30 T cell receptor beta chains sequenced from a single sample in a study of technical replicates of blood from a few donors. Some clones are missing from TCRdb's copy, which holds only in-frame ones; the method was immunoSEQ multiplex PCR. The sample has roughly 60,000 clones, roughly 95% seen once; the top ten hold around 3%. Sequences were obtained from PBMCs. The source of these receptors is a human donor in good health. Some clones in this sample may be carry-over from other donors' samples.

In nucleotides, the CDR3 is TGTGCCAGCAGGAATGACAGGGGTGTGTACGAGCAGTACTTC. It specifies CASRNDRGVYEQYF. The rearrangement links TRBV6-1 to TRBJ2-7, with 8 bases lining up with TRBD1. Germline-derived CDR1 and CDR2 are MNHNS and SASEGT. J was trimmed by 4 bases and V by 6 bases; bases with no gene match: 8. The CDR3 sequence is 14 residues long.

This clone was found once. The chain links TRBV4-1 to TRBJ2-2; TRBD1 might be the D (5 bases). CDR1 and CDR2 from the germline V gene are MGHRA and YSYEKL. The CDR3 sequence is 17 residues long. V dropped 0 bases and J dropped 1 base, with 12 bases sitting between them. The CDR3 DNA reads TGCGCCAGCAGCCAAGATCTGAGACAGCTGAACACCGGGGAGCTGTTTTTT. Encoded protein: CASSQDLRQLNTGELFF.

The chain couples TRBV7-2 to TRBJ1-2; a possible D gene is TRBD1 (6 bases). Looked up from germline, CDR1 is SGHTA and CDR2 is FQGNSA. The CDR3 extends over 15 amino acids. V gave up 1 base and J gave up 6 bases, with 15 bases separating them. The CDR3 DNA reads as TGTGCCAGCAGCTTAGAGGGGAACAGGGCAAATGGCTACACCTTC. Protein: CASSLEGNRANGYTF.

This clone was seen a single time. This chain connects TRBV2 to TRBJ2-3; 7 positions agree with TRBD2. Per germline, CDR1 SNHLY and CDR2 FYNNEI. CDR3 length equals 13 residues. V lost 8 bases and J lost 3; bases outside the gene matches: 5. The CDR3 nucleotides are TGTGCCAGCGTCTCCGGGGGGACAGATACGCAGTATTTT. Protein product: CASVSGGTDTQYF.

This clone showed up just once. V usage is TRBV6-5 and J usage is TRBJ2-4; a weak D match, TRBD1 (6 bases). With 2 bases removed from V and 9 bases from J, the gap between germline ends came to 14 bases. The CDR3 sequence is 14 residues long. Germline CDR1 reads MNHEY; CDR2 reads SVGAGI. CDR3 region: CASSYTRQAGIQYF. CDR3 bases: TGTGCCAGCAGTTACACCAGACAGGCGGGCATTCAGTACTTC.

The chain combines TRBV6-5 with TRBJ2-3; TRBD2 matches 7 bases. Germline V gene sequence: CDR1 MNHEY, CDR2 SVGAGI. The CDR3 has 15 amino acids. V was pared by 11 bases and J by 5 bases, with 16 bases of the junction left unmatched. This chain's CDR3 is CAAAPWSGAQDTQYF. The DNA for the CDR3 is TGTGCCGCAGCACCCTGGAGCGGGGCCCAAGATACGCAGTATTTT.

A single count supports this clone. The chain couples TRBV11-2 to TRBJ2-7; TRBD1 matches 8 bases. This CDR3 has 15 amino acids. Trimming at V came to 4 bases and at J to 4 bases, leaving 9 bases not matched to a gene. In germline, CDR1 is SGHAT, CDR2 FQNNGV. The CDR3 coding sequence is TGTGCCAGCAGCTCCGGACAGGGTGGATTTTACGAGCAGTACTTC. Its translation is CASSSGQGGFYEQYF.

The V gene is TRBV5-1, the J gene TRBJ2-3, with 9 positions matching TRBD2. There are 18 residues in the CDR3. J gave up 0 bases and V 5 bases, and 13 bases lay outside the gene matches. Germline CDR1 reads SGHRS; CDR2 reads YFSETQ. The CDR3 sequence is CASSWGDSGGTSTDTQYF. The CDR3 DNA follows: TGCGCCAGCAGTTGGGGAGATAGCGGGGGAACTAGCACAGATACGCAGTATTTT.

V and J are TRBV2 and TRBJ1-2, with unresolved D. Per the germline V gene, CDR1 is SNHLY and CDR2 is FYNNEI. Deletions cut 2 bases from V and 4 bases from J, with 8 bases between. CDR3 length: 13 residues. The CDR3 sequence: CASSEYSTYGYTF. The CDR3 region has the DNA TGTGCCAGCAGTGAATACAGTACCTATGGCTACACCTTC.

The chain carries TRBV9 and TRBJ2-7; D possibly corresponds to TRBD2 (6 bases). V was clipped by 0 bases and J by 5 bases, with 9 bases between them. Germline-derived CDR1 and CDR2 are SGDLS and YYNGEE. The length of the CDR3 is 13 residues. Written as DNA, the CDR3 is TGTGCCAGCAGCGTAGGGCTAGCGCACGAGCAGTACTTC. Protein product: CASSVGLAHEQYF.

This CDR3 is CASSRTGKYGYTF. CDR3 in DNA: TGCGCCAGCAGCAGGACAGGGAAGTATGGCTACACCTTC. The chain has TRBV5-1 and TRBJ1-2; 8 bases fit TRBD1. V trimming: 4 bases; J trimming: 5 bases; junction bases outside the gene matches: 4. CDR3 length: 13 amino acids. Germline-derived CDR1 and CDR2 are SGHRS and YFSETQ.

This clone was recorded once. This chain joins TRBV29-1 and TRBJ2-7; TRBD2 agrees at 9 bases. V lost 3 bases, J lost 4 bases, and 4 bases stayed unmatched. The CDR3 contains 13 residues. Germline CDR1 and CDR2: SQVTM and ANQGSEA. The CDR3 DNA sequence: TGCAGCGTTGAGCTAGCGGGATTGTACGAGCAGTACTTC. The encoded protein is CSVELAGLYEQYF.

The genes are TRBV18 and TRBJ2-7; D ambiguous. V gave up 3 bases and J gave up 2 bases, with 11 bases separating them. This CDR3 comprises 14 residues. Germline CDR1 reads KGHSH; CDR2 reads LQKENI. CDR3 protein: CASSPDQVTYEQYF. The CDR3 DNA follows: TGTGCCAGCTCACCCGACCAGGTAACCTACGAGCAGTACTTC.

The chain joins TRBV6-1 to TRBJ2-5; possible D gene TRBD1, 6 bases. CDR3 length equals 13 residues. Germline assignment: CDR1 MNHNS and CDR2 SASEGT. The V end was cut by 10 bases, the J end by 1 base, with 13 bases between. CDR3 in DNA: TGTGCCACATCCACAGGGATCCAAGAGACCCAGTACTTC. Translated: CATSTGIQETQYF.

Remarks on this clone: At one end, the junction sequence differs from germline, possibly due to a read error. The gene calls are TRBV27 and TRBJ2-7; weak D call: TRBD2 (5 bases). Per germline, CDR1 MNHEY and CDR2 SMNVEV (reference sequence). CDR3 length equals 13 residues. In DNA form, the CDR3 reads TGTGCCAGCAGCTTATGGACTGGCTACGAGCAGTACTTC. Its translation is CASSLWTGYEQYF.

J is TRBJ2-1 and V is TRBV29-1; 7 positions match TRBD1. From germline, CDR1 is SQVTM and CDR2 ANQGSEA. V was pared by 6 bases and J by 5 bases, with 7 bases of the junction left unmatched. The CDR3 has 13 residues. CDR3 region: CSVGVTGHNEQFF. Here the CDR3 DNA reads TGCAGCGTCGGAGTGACAGGGCACAATGAGCAGTTCTTC.

The rearrangement joins TRBV4-1 to TRBJ1-1, with a weak D call TRBD1 (6 bases). This CDR3 is 13 amino acids long. Germline V CDR1 and CDR2: MGHRA, YSYEKL. The V and J ends lost 4 bases and 7 bases respectively, with 13 bases between them. DNA for the CDR3: TGCGCCAGCAGCCGCCTTCAGGGGTTTGAAGCTTTCTTT. The encoded protein is CASSRLQGFEAFF.

The chain is built from TRBV2 and TRBJ2-5, with 8 bases that match TRBD2. The germline V gene has CDR1 SNHLY and CDR2 FYNNEI. Germline trimming cut 5 bases from V and 5 bases from J; bases unmatched to any gene: 7. This CDR3 region has 14 residues. In DNA, the CDR3 is TGTGCCAGCAGTCCGCGGGGGGCGGGGGAGACCCAGTACTTC. This encodes CASSPRGAGETQYF.

The sample holds one count of this clone. This chain links TRBV29-1 with TRBJ2-1; tentative D call: TRBD1 (5 bases). V dropped 2 bases and J dropped 3 bases, with 17 bases sitting between them. CDR1 SQVTM and CDR2 ANQGSEA come from the germline V gene. The CDR3 contains 16 residues. The DNA for the CDR3 is TGCAGCGTTGAATTTGAGGACAAGCCTCACTACAATGAGCAGTTCTTC. It is translated as CSVEFEDKPHYNEQFF.

The J gene is TRBJ2-1, the V gene TRBV6-6, with 9 bases that match TRBD1. CDR1 and CDR2 (germline): MNHNY, SVGAGI (reference sequence). The CDR3 is made up of 15 amino acids. With 6 bases clipped from V and 4 bases from J, the junction kept 7 bases outside the gene matches. CDR3 sequence (DNA): TGTGCCAGCAGAAACCCGGGACAGGGATACAATGAGCAGTTCTTC. This encodes CASRNPGQGYNEQFF.

This clone turned up a few times. The gene calls are TRBV5-1 and TRBJ2-3, with a tentative D call TRBD1 (5 bases). With 1 base removed from V and 6 bases from J, the gap between germline ends came to 12 bases. The V gene's germline CDR1 is SGHRS and CDR2 YFSETQ. The CDR3 is 14 residues long. CDR3 coding DNA: TGCGCCAGCAGCTTGACCCCCCAGGGTGATACGCAGTATTTT. This sequence encodes CASSLTPQGDTQYF.

This chain joins TRBV14 and TRBJ2-1; the D gene is possibly TRBD2 (5 bases). Per the germline V gene, CDR1 is SGHDN and CDR2 is FVKESK. The CDR3 totals 13 residues. The V end lost 4 bases, the J end lost 5 bases, and 9 bases lay between the germline ends. The CDR3 loop is CASSLGLNNEQFF. The CDR3, as DNA: TGTGCCAGCAGCCTTGGACTCAACAATGAGCAGTTCTTC.

This clone occurred once. V and J are TRBV7-8 and TRBJ1-2; D unresolved. The CDR3 is made up of 13 amino acids. Germline V gives CDR1 SGHVS, CDR2 FQNEAQ. Trimming removed 5 bases from V and 1 base from J, with 8 bases in between. This chain's CDR3 is CASSLAVNYGYTF. Here the CDR3 DNA reads TGTGCCAGCAGCCTGGCGGTTAACTATGGCTACACCTTC.

This sequence joins TRBV7-2 and TRBJ2-3; perhaps TRBD2 as D (5 bases). The CDR3 is 12 residues long. Germline CDR1 reads SGHTA; CDR2 reads FQGNSA. V lost 5 bases and J 7 bases, leaving 10 bases between the germline ends. CDR3 DNA: TGTGCCAGCAGCCCCGGGATGTATACGCAGTATTTT. Protein: CASSPGMYTQYF.

The J gene is TRBJ2-6, the V gene TRBV12-5; TRBD1 is a possible D gene (6 bases). V gave up 2 bases and J gave up 0 bases, with 14 bases separating them. The CDR3 has 18 residues. Germline CDR1 reads LGHNT; CDR2 reads FRNRAP. The CDR3 nucleotides are TGTGCTAGTGGTTTGCCCCAAACAGGGAGCTCTGGGGCCAACGTCCTGACTTTC. Encoded protein: CASGLPQTGSSGANVLTF.

The chain is built from TRBV6-1 and TRBJ2-2; possible D gene TRBD2, 5 bases. There are 14 residues in the CDR3. The V gene's germline CDR1 is MNHNS and CDR2 SASEGT. Deletions cut 7 bases from V and 6 bases from J, with 15 bases between. The CDR3 DNA reads TGTGCCAGCACGGGGTATTGGGTGTCCGGGGAGCTGTTTTTT. It codes for CASTGYWVSGELFF.

The chain carries TRBV19 and TRBJ2-7, with 11 bases that match TRBD2. Germline V gene data show CDR1 as LNHDA and CDR2 as SQIVND (reference sequence). The length of the CDR3 is 17 residues. V shed 2 bases and J 6 bases; nucleotides not matched to a gene: 12. In nucleotides, the CDR3 is TGTGCCAGTAGTATAAGTCGGGGACTAGCGGCACTTTCCGAGCAGTACTTC. Translating it yields CASSISRGLAALSEQYF.

The rearrangement joins TRBV11-2 to TRBJ1-3, with unresolved D. The V gene's germline CDR1 is SGHAT and CDR2 FQNNGV. The CDR3 has 14 amino acids. The V and J ends lost 1 base and 8 bases respectively, with 12 bases between them. CDR3 loop: CASSLVDSRYTIYF. CDR3 nucleotide sequence: TGTGCCAGCAGCTTAGTGGACTCCCGGTACACCATATATTTT.

The rearrangement uses TRBV6-5 and TRBJ1-6; D remains unclear. CDR3 length: 14 amino acids. V lost 7 bases to trimming and J lost 8 bases, with 15 bases between them. Germline values: CDR1 MNHEY, CDR2 SVGAGI. Written as DNA, the CDR3 is TGTGCCAGCACCCAGAGCGTGAGGGATTCACCCCTCCACTTT. Translating gives CASTQSVRDSPLHF.

This chain joins TRBV7-3 and TRBJ2-5; D possibly corresponds to TRBD2 (5 bases). V was clipped by 0 bases and J by 9 bases, with 17 bases between them. The CDR3 is 15 amino acids. CDR1 and CDR2 from the germline V gene are SGHTA and FQGTGA. CDR3 in amino acids: CASSLTAAASEAQYF. CDR3 in DNA: TGTGCCAGCAGCTTAACAGCGGCTGCCAGTGAGGCCCAGTACTTC.